What follows are 32 T cell receptor beta chains derived from one specimen sequenced in a study of CXCR3-negative and CXCR3-positive naive CD8 T cells. Findings of the study overall: The TRB CDR3s that CXCR3-positive naive cells carried were more hydrophobic than those of CXCR3-negative naive cells.

These receptors lack a known antigen. Researchers prepared the TRB cDNA libraries using 5' RACE with UMI labels. TCRdb reprocessed the 5' RACE reads, keeping one entry per CDR3 protein, no DNA. This sample's clone table lists around 120,000 distinct CDR3 sequences. Material for sequencing was naive CXCR3+ CD8+ T cells from blood. The subset here: CD45RO-CCR7+CD27+CD95- naive CD8+ T cells expressing CXCR3 (TNR3+). The receptors originated from a human donor in good health. Some clones in this sample may be carry-over from other donors' samples.

This rearrangement joins TRBV20-1 to TRBJ1-5; there is no DNA to check the TCRdb D call of TRBD1. In germline, CDR1 is DFQATT, CDR2 SNEGSKA (reference sequence). This CDR3 has 15 residues. CDR3 region: CSATHPGQLNQPQHF.

The CDR3 protein is CASSLWTGEDEKLFF. The rearrangement links TRBV9 to TRBJ1-4; TCRdb's D call, TRBD1, is unchecked because there is no DNA. This CDR3 comprises 15 residues. The germline V gene has CDR1 SGDLS and CDR2 YYNGEE. The variable domain in full, with the rest retrieved from reference TRBV9 and TRBJ1-4, is DSGVTQTPKHLITATGQRVTLRCSPRSGDLSVYWYQQSLDQGLQFLIQYYNGEERAKGNILERFSAQQFPDLHSELNLSSLELGDSALYFCASSLWTGEDEKLFFGSGTQLSVL.

The chain carries TRBV7-2 and TRBJ1-2; the TCRdb call, TRBD1, lacks DNA for checking. Looked up from germline, CDR1 is SGHTA and CDR2 is FQGNSA. The CDR3 extends over 18 amino acids. CDR3 sequence: CASSTRVAGLEGTYGYTF.

The J gene is TRBJ1-1, the V gene TRBV7-9. The CDR3 has 16 amino acids. Germline CDR1 reads SEHNR; CDR2 reads FQNEAQ (reference sequence). The CDR3 loop reads CASSDRVGVWNTEAFF.

This chain connects TRBV6-5 to TRBJ2-5; absent DNA, TCRdb's TRBD1 call cannot be checked. CDR3 length: 14 amino acids. CDR1 and CDR2 (germline): MNHEY, SVGAGI. CDR3 in amino acids: CASSYGGRLETQYF.

The CDR3 sequence is CASSQERKGSTDTQYF. The chain couples TRBV4-3 to TRBJ2-3; TCRdb returns TRBD1, unconfirmable since there is no DNA. The CDR3 is made up of 16 amino acids. Germline V gene lookup returns CDR1 LGHNA and CDR2 YSLEER.

The gene calls are TRBV7-3 and TRBJ2-7; TCRdb designates TRBD1, a call that cannot be tested without DNA. This CDR3 spans 14 amino acids. Germline-derived CDR1 and CDR2 are SGHTA and FQGTGA. CDR3 amino acids: CASSLTQGSYEQYF. Supplemented by reference TRBV7-3 and TRBJ2-7, the full variable domain reads GAGVSQTPSNKVTEKGKYVELRCDPISGHTALYWYRQSLGQGPEFLIYFQGTGAADDSGLPNDRFFAVRPEGSVSTLKIQRTERGDSAVYLCASSLTQGSYEQYFGPGTRLTVT.

The V gene is TRBV5-1, the J gene TRBJ2-1; TCRdb names TRBD1, which stays unverified in the absence of DNA. Germline V gene lookup returns CDR1 SGHRS and CDR2 YFSETQ. This CDR3 contains 14 residues. The chain's CDR3 is CASSLFSGGDEQFF.

V usage is TRBV2 and J usage is TRBJ2-3. The CDR3 is 15 amino acids. Looked up from germline, CDR1 is SNHLY and CDR2 is FYNNEI. Here the CDR3 reads CASSEGVSYTDTQYF.

J is TRBJ1-1 and V is TRBV14. Germline V gene data show CDR1 as SGHDN and CDR2 as FVKESK. The CDR3 is 19 amino acids. The CDR3 sequence is CASSQDYPQVGGENTEAFF.

This chain joins TRBV2 and TRBJ2-1. The CDR3 extends over 15 amino acids. Germline-derived CDR1 and CDR2 are SNHLY and FYNNEI. The CDR3: CASSRETGNYNEQFF.

The gene calls are TRBV15 and TRBJ2-3; the TCRdb D gene call, TRBD1, has no DNA to confirm it. Germline V CDR1 and CDR2: LNHNV, YYDKDF (reference sequence). The CDR3 is 15 residues long. CDR3 amino acids: CATSRDLGGPDTQYF. The complete variable domain, with remaining parts taken from reference TRBV15 and TRBJ2-3, reads DAMVIQNPRYQVTQFGKPVTLSCSQTLNHNVMYWYQQKSSQAPKLLFHYYDKDFNNEADTPDNFQSRRPNTSFCFLDIRSPGLGDTAMYLCATSRDLGGPDTQYFGPGTRLTVL.

The V call is TRBV7-9, the J call TRBJ2-1; TCRdb's assignment of TRBD1 cannot be checked, as there is no DNA. CDR1 is SEHNR and CDR2 is FQNEAQ in the germline V gene (reference sequence). The CDR3 is made up of 15 amino acids. CDR3 loop: CASSLGGGIGNEQFF.

The chain couples TRBV7-9 to TRBJ2-3. The germline V gene has CDR1 SEHNR and CDR2 FQNEAQ (reference sequence). The length of the CDR3 is 15 residues. The CDR3 is CASSQYVDSTDTQYF.

V usage is TRBV7-2 and J usage is TRBJ2-1; as DNA is missing, the TRBD1 call by TCRdb cannot be tested. Germline lookup yields CDR1 SGHTA and CDR2 FQGNSA. The CDR3 contains 15 residues. The CDR3 loop is CASSFGTGGWNEQFF.

The rearrangement links TRBV7-9 to TRBJ2-1; TCRdb selects TRBD1, and the lack of DNA leaves this call unchecked. The germline gives CDR1 SEHNR, CDR2 FQNEAQ (reference sequence). The CDR3 consists of 14 residues. This CDR3 is CASRSGQGYNEQFF.

The rearrangement joins TRBV9 to TRBJ2-7. Germline V gene data show CDR1 as SGDLS and CDR2 as YYNGEE. This CDR3 has 14 residues. CDR3 residues: CASSPSGSTYEQYF.

The chain carries TRBV4-1 and TRBJ2-7; absent DNA, TCRdb's TRBD2 call cannot be checked. This CDR3 is 14 amino acids long. Per germline, CDR1 MGHRA and CDR2 YSYEKL. The CDR3 here is CASSPSGLSYEQYF.

The chain couples TRBV28 to TRBJ2-5; the D call of TRBD2 rests on TCRdb alone, since no DNA is present to check it. Looked up from germline, CDR1 is MDHEN and CDR2 is SYDVKM. The CDR3 sequence is 15 residues long. The CDR3 sequence is CASSLSRALGETQYF.

This CDR3 reads CASSGDRGLANTGELFF. The chain employs TRBV7-8 and TRBJ2-2; the TCRdb D gene call, TRBD1, has no DNA to confirm it. Germline assignment: CDR1 SGHVS and CDR2 FQNEAQ. This CDR3 contains 17 residues.

The V call is TRBV7-9, the J call TRBJ2-7; no DNA is available, so the TRBD1 call from TCRdb remains unchecked. CDR3 length: 14 amino acids. Germline V gene lookup returns CDR1 SEHNR and CDR2 FQNEAQ (reference sequence). The CDR3 sequence: CASSPPPSPHEQYF.

The V and J genes are TRBV5-1 and TRBJ2-1. CDR1 and CDR2 (germline): SGHRS, YFSETQ. The CDR3 has 13 residues. This CDR3 reads CASSGVPYNEQFF.

This rearrangement joins TRBV29-1 to TRBJ2-1; no DNA is available, so the TRBD1 call from TCRdb remains unchecked. Per germline, CDR1 SQVTM and CDR2 ANQGSEA. This CDR3 spans 17 amino acids. Here the CDR3 reads CSVGLETGTGYYNEQFF.

The chain combines TRBV2 with TRBJ1-2; the TRBD1 assignment by TCRdb is unverifiable without DNA. Germline-derived CDR1 and CDR2 are SNHLY and FYNNEI. This CDR3 is built from 16 residues. The CDR3 spells CASSESFGTGDYGYTF. Full variable domain (remainder filled in from reference TRBV2 and TRBJ1-2): EPEVTQTPSHQVTQMGQEVILRCVPISNHLYFYWYRQILGQKVEFLVSFYNNEISEKSEIFDDQFSVERPDGSNFTLKIRSTKLEDSAMYFCASSESFGTGDYGYTFGSGTRLTVV.

V is TRBV4-3 and J is TRBJ2-7; TCRdb reports TRBD2, a call that lacks DNA to check it against. CDR1 LGHNA and CDR2 YSLEER come from the germline V gene. The CDR3 length is 11 residues. CDR3 sequence: CASSQRREQYF.

The chain is built from TRBV7-9 and TRBJ2-7; TCRdb's D call, TRBD1, is unchecked because there is no DNA. The germline V gene encodes CDR1 SEHNR and CDR2 FQNEAQ (reference sequence). The CDR3 length is 15 residues. This chain's CDR3 is CASSPRGTGSYEQYF.

The chain links TRBV7-9 to TRBJ2-1; TCRdb outputs TRBD2, but without DNA this stays unchecked. CDR3 length equals 13 residues. The germline V gene encodes CDR1 SEHNR and CDR2 FQNEAQ (reference sequence). The CDR3 region is CAYRDPPVNEQFF.

V and J are TRBV30 and TRBJ1-1. The CDR3 runs 13 residues. Per the germline V gene, CDR1 is GTSNPN and CDR2 is SVGIG (reference sequence). The CDR3: CAWSVQRDTEAFF.

The J gene is TRBJ2-7, the V gene TRBV7-2. The CDR3 is made up of 14 amino acids. Per germline, CDR1 SGHTA and CDR2 FQGNSA. CDR3 amino acids: CASSPSGSPYEQYF. Full variable domain (missing parts from reference TRBV7-2 and TRBJ2-7): GAGVSQSPSNKVTEKGKDVELRCDPISGHTALYWYRQSLGQGLEFLIYFQGNSAPDKSGLPSDRFSAERTGGSVSTLTIQRTQQEDSAVYLCASSPSGSPYEQYFGPGTRLTVT.

The genes are TRBV20-1 and TRBJ1-1; as DNA is missing, the TRBD1 call by TCRdb cannot be tested. Germline V CDR1 and CDR2: DFQATT, SNEGSKA (reference sequence). This CDR3 is built from 14 residues. CDR3 in amino acids: CSARDFDSNTEAFF.

V and J are TRBV15 and TRBJ2-1; TCRdb gives TRBD2 as the D gene, but with no DNA this cannot be confirmed. CDR1 is LNHNV and CDR2 is YYDKDF in the germline V gene (reference sequence). This CDR3 region has 17 residues. CDR3 sequence reads: CATSRDLELAGGDEQFF. The whole variable domain, filled in from reference TRBV15 and TRBJ2-1, reads DAMVIQNPRYQVTQFGKPVTLSCSQTLNHNVMYWYQQKSSQAPKLLFHYYDKDFNNEADTPDNFQSRRPNTSFCFLDIRSPGLGDTAMYLCATSRDLELAGGDEQFFGPGTRLTVL.

The chain links TRBV14 to TRBJ2-5; the D call from TCRdb, TRBD1, cannot be confirmed without DNA. The CDR3 consists of 18 residues. The germline CDR1 and CDR2 sequences are SGHDN and FVKESK. The CDR3 spells CASSQDLLQGMGWETQYF.